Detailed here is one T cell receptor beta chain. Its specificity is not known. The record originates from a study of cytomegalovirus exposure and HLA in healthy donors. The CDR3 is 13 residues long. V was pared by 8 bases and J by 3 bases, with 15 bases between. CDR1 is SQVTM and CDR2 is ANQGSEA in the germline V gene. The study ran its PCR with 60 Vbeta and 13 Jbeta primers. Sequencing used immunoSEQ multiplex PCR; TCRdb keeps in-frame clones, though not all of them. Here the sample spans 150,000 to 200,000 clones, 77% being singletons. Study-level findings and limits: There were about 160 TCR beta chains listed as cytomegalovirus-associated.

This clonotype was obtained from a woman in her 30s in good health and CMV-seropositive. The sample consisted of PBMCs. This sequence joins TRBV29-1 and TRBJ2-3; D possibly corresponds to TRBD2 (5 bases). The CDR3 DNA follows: TGCAGCTCCGAATTGGGCGGGACAGATACGCAGTATTTT. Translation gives CSSELGGTDTQYF.